Listed below are T cell receptor beta chains from one sample, sequenced in a study of blood T cell repertoires in COVID-19. Assay: immunoSEQ multiplex PCR; the TCRdb copy retains only in-frame clones and omits some. The sample gives just under 150,000 clones, about 91% of which show up once; roughly 1% is in the top ten. The source material was peripheral blood. These receptors were obtained from a woman between 45 and 65 years old with acute or convalescent COVID-19. Both conserved end residues are part of each CDR3. Fields, in order: clone size, V gene, D gene, J gene, CDR3 DNA, CDR3 protein. The D gene is left open where the match is weak. Part of the rows lack a size; the others show once, few, many or a class for expanded clones.

few,TRBV19,-,TRBJ1-1,TGTGCCAGTAGTAATGGGGCTAACACTGAAGCTTTCTTT,CASSNGANTEAFF
-,TRBV19,-,TRBJ2-1,TGTGCCAGTAGTATAGAGGCGGGGTTCACCTACAATGAGCAGTTCTTC,CASSIEAGFTYNEQFF
-,TRBV5-1,-,TRBJ2-2,TGCGCCAGCAGCTATAGCGGTGCTAACACCGGGGAGCTGTTTTTT,CASSYSGANTGELFF
-,TRBV9,TRBD1,TRBJ1-6,TGTGCCAGCAGCCCCGGACAGGGAGGTCCTTGGGCACCCCTCCACTTT,CASSPGQGGPWAPLHF
-,TRBV5-5,-,TRBJ1-1,TGTGCCAGCAGCTTGGGCGGGGGTCGAAACACTGAAGCTTTCTTT,CASSLGGGRNTEAFF
-,TRBV27,TRBD2,TRBJ2-5,TGTGCCAGCAGTTTATTATGGCTAGCGGGAGGGCCGGGGGAGACCCAGTACTTC,CASSLLWLAGGPGETQYF
-,TRBV29-1,-,TRBJ2-5,TGCAGCGCAAACCCTGGGCAGGGAGAGACCCAGTACTTC,CSANPGQGETQYF
once,TRBV24-1,TRBD1,TRBJ2-2,TGTGCCACCAAGGACAGGGAAACCGGGGAGCTGTTTTTT,CATKDRETGELFF
-,TRBV7-2,TRBD1,TRBJ1-5,TGTGCCAGCAGCTTAGCAACGACAGGGGACGGGATTCATAGCAATCAGCCCCAGCATTTT,CASSLATTGDGIHSNQPQHF
-,TRBV9,TRBD2,TRBJ2-2,TGTGCCAGCAGCGTAGCCTTAGCGGGGGTGAACACCGGGGAGCTGTTTTTT,CASSVALAGVNTGELFF
-,TRBV7-9,-,TRBJ2-2,TGTGCCAGCAGCTTAGGACTAGACACCGGGGAGCTGTTTTTT,CASSLGLDTGELFF
few,TRBV21-1,-,TRBJ1-1,TGTGCCAGCAGCAAAGCGGGAGGTCAGAACACTGAAGCTTTCTTT,CASSKAGGQNTEAFF
-,TRBV9,-,TRBJ1-3,TGTGCCAGCAGCGCGCAATGGGACACTGGAAACACCATATATTTT,CASSAQWDTGNTIYF
-,TRBV6-1,TRBD1,TRBJ1-2,TGTGCCAGCAGTGGAGGAGGACAGGGGGCCAACTATGGCTACACCTTC,CASSGGGQGANYGYTF
-,TRBV4-1,-,TRBJ1-4,TGCGCCAGCAGTTGGGGACTGCCAAATGAAAAACTGTTTTTT,CASSWGLPNEKLFF
-,TRBV2,-,TRBJ2-7,TGTGCCAGCAGTCCTACCTACGAGCAGTACTTC,CASSPTYEQYF
once,TRBV7-8,-,TRBJ1-5,TGTGCCAGCAGCCTTGCCACCTCGCGGCCCCAGCATTTT,CASSLATSRPQHF
-,TRBV21-1,-,TRBJ2-5,TGTGCCAGCAGCTTCCCCCCCCTTAGCGGGAGAGGAGAGACCCAGTACTTC,CASSFPPLSGRGETQYF
-,TRBV27,TRBD1,TRBJ1-5,TGTGCCAGCAGTTCGTACACGGGGAGAAGACTACAGGGGCAGCCCCAGCATTTT,CASSSYTGRRLQGQPQHF
-,TRBV6-5,-,TRBJ1-1,TGTGCCAGCACGGGACATTCTTCTTGGAACACTGAAGCTTTCTTT,CASTGHSSWNTEAFF
-,TRBV5-1,-,TRBJ2-7,TGCGCCAGCAGCTTGGACTTTTACGAGCAGTACTTC,CASSLDFYEQYF
-,TRBV29-1,TRBD1,TRBJ1-2,TGCAGCGTTGAGGGTATCCGACAGGGGACCTATGGCTACACCTTC,CSVEGIRQGTYGYTF
few,TRBV19,TRBD2,TRBJ2-1,TGTGCCAGTAGTATTTTCGGGGGGGGCACTGAGCAGTTCTTC,CASSIFGGGTEQFF
-,TRBV19,-,TRBJ2-3,TGTGCCAGTAGTTGGAGGGGGGGCGCAAACACAGATACGCAGTATTTT,CASSWRGGANTDTQYF
-,TRBV18,-,TRBJ1-4,TGTGCCAGCTCCCTAGAAGGTGAAAAACTGTTTTTT,CASSLEGEKLFF
-,TRBV7-8,-,TRBJ2-5,TGTGCCAGCAGGTTTCGAGCACAAGAGACCCAGTACTTC,CASRFRAQETQYF
once,TRBV6-5,TRBD1,TRBJ2-7,TGTGCCAGCAGCTTAGACAGGGTTGCGTACGAGCAGTACTTC,CASSLDRVAYEQYF
-,TRBV9,-,TRBJ1-3,TGTGCCAGCAGCACCCAGGGGATGGGCTCTGGAAACACCATATATTTT,CASSTQGMGSGNTIYF
few,TRBV7-8,-,TRBJ1-2,TGTGCCAGCAGCTCAGGGTTGAGGGGCTACACCTTC,CASSSGLRGYTF
-,TRBV11-2,TRBD2,TRBJ2-1,TGTGCCAGCAGCCCCCTAGCGGGGTCGTTCGATGAGCAGTTCTTC,CASSPLAGSFDEQFF
many,TRBV6-4,TRBD1,TRBJ1-6,TGTGCCAGGGGACAGGCCTCCCCCCTCCACTTT,CARGQASPLHF
-,TRBV12-5,TRBD1,TRBJ1-2,TGTGCTAGTGGTTTACAGGGGGGGGAAGACTATGGCTACACCTTC,CASGLQGGEDYGYTF
-,TRBV29-1,TRBD1,TRBJ1-1,TGCAGCGTTGTAGGGGACAGGGAAAATGAAGCTTTCTTT,CSVVGDRENEAFF
-,TRBV5-4,TRBD1,TRBJ1-6,TGTGCCAGCAGCTTGGGAGGGGGCGCTACCTATAATTCACCCCTCCACTTT,CASSLGGGATYNSPLHF
-,TRBV28,-,TRBJ1-6,TGTGCCAGCAGTTGGGGGCTAACCTCACCCCTCCACTTT,CASSWGLTSPLHF
-,TRBV4-1,-,TRBJ2-2,TGCGCCAGCAGCCAAGTTCTTTGGGGCTCCGGGGAGCTGTTTTTT,CASSQVLWGSGELFF
-,TRBV6-6,-,TRBJ1-2,TGTGCCAGCTCGGAGGGGAACTATGGCTACACCTTC,CASSEGNYGYTF
-,TRBV19,TRBD1,TRBJ2-3,TGTGCCAGTAGTGGAACTGACAGGGCCGGCGGGGATACGCAGTATTTT,CASSGTDRAGGDTQYF
-,TRBV30,-,TRBJ1-1,TGTGCCTGGAGTGTACTGCCGGGTAGTTATCCTGAAGCTTTCTTT,CAWSVLPGSYPEAFF
-,TRBV27,TRBD1,TRBJ1-2,TGTGCCAGTCTAGGGACAGGGGGCGCAACTAGAATGAGTGGCTACACCTTC,CASLGTGGATRMSGYTF
-,TRBV11-2,-,TRBJ2-3,TGTGCCAGCAGCTTAGTGTGGGAGGCAGATACGCAGTATTTT,CASSLVWEADTQYF